These T cell receptor beta chains were read from a single sample in a study of blood T cell repertoires in COVID-19. The assay was immunoSEQ multiplex PCR, and TCRdb's table has in-frame clones only and misses some. The sample holds around 80,000 clones, 88% seen once. Sequencing used peripheral blood. These receptors all come from a woman older than 75 with acute or convalescent COVID-19. Both conserved end residues are part of each CDR3. The D gene is left open where the match is weak. Clone size, where shown, is once, few, many, or a class for clones that have expanded.

TRBV5-4	few	TRBJ1-1	TRBD1	CASGRTGEGTEAFF	TGTGCCAGCGGCCGTACAGGGGAAGGCACTGAAGCTTTCTTT
TRBV12-5	NA	TRBJ2-1	TRBD2	CASGSGQRESDEQFF	TGTGCTAGTGGTTCAGGCCAGCGGGAGAGCGATGAGCAGTTCTTC
TRBV3-1/TRBV3-2	NA	TRBJ1-1	NA	CASRPGGEGAEAFF	TGTGCCAGCAGACCGGGGGGCGAGGGGGCTGAAGCTTTCTTT
TRBV7-9	NA	TRBJ2-2	TRBD2	CASSLWTSGTHTGELFF	TGTGCCAGCAGCCTTTGGACTAGCGGGACTCACACCGGGGAGCTGTTTTTT
TRBV10-1	NA	TRBJ2-5	NA	CPPGDLKETQYF	TGCCCCCCCGGGGACTTGAAAGAGACCCAGTACTTC
TRBV14	once	TRBJ2-1	NA	CASSQPSWGGVLNEQFF	TGTGCCAGCAGCCAGCCCTCTTGGGGCGGGGTGCTCAATGAGCAGTTCTTC
TRBV7-9	NA	TRBJ1-3	NA	CASSRSVDREESGNTIYF	TGTGCCAGCAGCCGAAGTGTCGACAGAGAGGAATCTGGAAACACCATATATTTT
TRBV12-5	NA	TRBJ2-5	NA	CASGLTEAQYF	TGTGCTAGTGGTTTAACCGAGGCCCAGTACTTC
TRBV27	NA	TRBJ2-2	NA	CASSLVGHSSTGELFF	TGTGCCAGCAGTTTGGTAGGACACTCATCCACCGGGGAGCTGTTTTTT
TRBV30	once	TRBJ2-1	NA	CAWSRLVDEQFF	TGTGCCTGGAGCCGACTAGTGGATGAGCAGTTCTTC
TRBV4-1	once	TRBJ2-2	NA	CASSQDKSQGIVRNTGELFF	TGCGCCAGCAGCCAAGATAAGAGTCAGGGAATTGTCCGGAACACCGGGGAGCTGTTTTTT
TRBV19	NA	TRBJ2-2	NA	CASSIERAGTNTGELFF	TGTGCCAGTAGTATAGAAAGGGCAGGGACGAACACCGGGGAGCTGTTTTTT
TRBV9	NA	TRBJ2-3	TRBD2	CASSVDRGGGLTDTQYF	TGTGCCAGCAGCGTAGATCGGGGCGGGGGTCTAACAGATACGCAGTATTTT
TRBV12-3/TRBV12-4	NA	TRBJ2-1	NA	CASSFMERTVF	TGTGCCAGCAGTTTTATGGAGAGAACGGTCTTC
TRBV7-9	NA	TRBJ1-5	NA	CASSLSRYQPQHF	TGTGCCAGCAGCTTAAGTCGGTATCAGCCCCAGCATTTT
TRBV15	NA	TRBJ1-5	TRBD1	CATSRGQTYQPQHF	TGTGCCACCAGCCGGGGACAGACGTATCAGCCCCAGCATTTT
TRBV7-9	NA	TRBJ1-2	NA	CASSFDTGSYGYTF	TGTGCCAGCAGCTTCGACACAGGGTCCTATGGCTACACCTTC
TRBV20-1	NA	TRBJ2-5	TRBD2	CSASGLAGSGETQYF	TGCAGTGCTAGTGGGCTAGCGGGATCGGGCGAGACCCAGTACTTC
TRBV4-2	few	TRBJ2-7	NA	CASSQEGPTGTYEQYF	TGTGCCAGCAGCCAAGAGGGGCCGACAGGAACCTACGAGCAGTACTTC
TRBV7-8	NA	TRBJ2-7	TRBD2	CASSQQREAYEQYF	TGTGCCAGCAGCCAACAGCGGGAGGCCTACGAGCAGTACTTC
TRBV4-2	once	TRBJ1-4	NA	CASSQGGGATNEKLFF	TGTGCCAGCAGCCAAGGGGGGGGCGCAACTAATGAAAAACTGTTTTTT
TRBV7-6	NA	TRBJ2-5	NA	CASSLAGGTQETQYF	TGTGCCAGCAGCTTAGCCGGGGGGACACAAGAGACCCAGTACTTC
TRBV25-1	NA	TRBJ1-3	NA	CASTQAGGGSGNTIYF	TGTGCCAGCACCCAGGCGGGGGGAGGCTCTGGAAACACCATATATTTT
TRBV6-5	NA	TRBJ2-7	TRBD1	CASSRDSFTYEQYF	TGTGCCAGCAGCCGGGACAGTTTCACCTACGAGCAGTACTTC
TRBV5-1	NA	TRBJ2-6	TRBD1	CASSYGQAPGANVLTF	TGCGCCAGCAGCTATGGACAGGCCCCTGGGGCCAACGTCCTGACTTTC
TRBV12-3/TRBV12-4	NA	TRBJ2-1	NA	CASSLTGNEQFF	TGTGCCAGCAGTTTAACGGGCAATGAGCAGTTCTTC
TRBV2	NA	TRBJ1-2	NA	CASSAGREGGYTF	TGTGCCAGCAGTGCGGGCAGGGAGGGTGGCTACACCTTC
TRBV6-7	NA	TRBJ1-6	TRBD1	CASSYSQGDNSPLHF	TGTGCCAGCAGTTACTCCCAGGGGGACAATTCACCCCTCCACTTT
TRBV5-5	NA	TRBJ2-1	TRBD2	CASTSGGLYNEQFF	TGTGCCAGCACTAGCGGGGGTTTGTACAATGAGCAGTTCTTC
TRBV9	NA	TRBJ1-2	TRBD1	CASSVDSGTGADYGYTF	TGTGCCAGCAGCGTAGATTCTGGGACAGGGGCGGACTATGGCTACACCTTC
TRBV29-1	NA	TRBJ2-1	TRBD1	CSSQTGQIYNEQFF	TGCAGCTCACAGACAGGGCAAATATACAATGAGCAGTTCTTC
TRBV27	once	TRBJ1-4	TRBD1	CASSLSRTRGIATNEKLFF	TGTGCCAGCAGTTTAAGTCGAACCAGGGGGATAGCAACTAATGAAAAACTGTTTTTT
TRBV10-3	NA	TRBJ2-7	NA	CAISVGDLPYEQYF	TGTGCCATCAGTGTTGGGGACTTACCCTACGAGCAGTACTTC
TRBV29-1	NA	TRBJ2-2	NA	CSVGYGLNTGELFF	TGCAGCGTTGGGTACGGACTGAACACCGGGGAGCTGTTTTTT
TRBV29-1	NA	TRBJ1-2	TRBD1	CSVRQGGGGYTF	TGCAGCGTTAGACAGGGGGGAGGTGGCTACACCTTC
TRBV5-1	NA	TRBJ1-2	TRBD1	CASRSTGASNYGYTF	TGCGCCAGCAGATCAACAGGGGCGTCTAACTATGGCTACACCTTC
TRBV18	NA	TRBJ1-2	NA	CASSQDWGYTF	TGTGCCAGCTCACAAGACTGGGGCTACACCTTC
TRBV5-1	once	TRBJ1-1	TRBD1	CASSGEGGTSTEAFF	TGCGCCAGCAGCGGGGAAGGGGGCACGAGCACTGAAGCTTTCTTT
TRBV15	NA	TRBJ1-4	TRBD1	CATSALGGQGGEKLFF	TGTGCCACCAGCGCCCTGGGAGGACAGGGTGGTGAAAAACTGTTTTTT
TRBV5-6	few	TRBJ1-1	NA	CASSLSGQLNTEAFF	TGTGCCAGCAGCTTGTCTGGGCAATTAAACACTGAAGCTTTCTTT
TRBV30	NA	TRBJ1-4	NA	CAWSPEDRRVEKLFF	TGTGCCTGGAGTCCGGAGGACAGACGGGTTGAAAAACTGTTTTTT
TRBV7-6	NA	TRBJ2-5	TRBD1	CASSLSTSRGSRETQYF	TGTGCCAGCAGCCTGTCGACCTCCAGGGGGTCGAGGGAGACCCAGTACTTC